This is a list of T cell receptor beta chains from one sample in a study of cytomegalovirus exposure and HLA in healthy donors. The repertoire was sequenced with immunoSEQ multiplex PCR; TCRdb's copy has only in-frame clones and lacks some. The table has approximately 160,000 clones, 77% seen once; the top ten hold approximately 1.6%. The sequencing sample was made of PBMCs. These receptor sequences come from a woman aged 25-40 years in good health and CMV-seronegative. The CDR3 runs from the conserved cysteine through the conserved F or W. D genes are given only for firm matches. Expanded clones are given a class, and other clones once, few, many or no size at all.

v_call,j_call,d_call,clone_size,cdr3_nt,cdr3_aa
TRBV2,TRBJ1-5,-,few,TGTGCCAGCAGTGAAGGGGGCCCCCAGCCCCAGCATTTT,CASSEGGPQPQHF
TRBV19,TRBJ2-1,-,-,TGTGCCAGTAGTATGGGGCGACGGGAGCAGTTCTTC,CASSMGRREQFF
TRBV30,TRBJ1-2,-,-,TGTGCCTGGAGTCCCCGGGGTAGGCCAACACCTTATGGCTACACCTTC,CAWSPRGRPTPYGYTF
TRBV2,TRBJ2-7,TRBD2,-,TGTGCCAGCAGTGGACGCCGACTAGCGGGAGCAAACTACGAGCAGTACTTC,CASSGRRLAGANYEQYF
TRBV15,TRBJ1-2,TRBD1,-,TGTGCCACCAGCAGAAGGGGGCAGGGGTATGGCTACCCCTTC,CATSRRGQGYGYPF
TRBV6-4,TRBJ2-3,-,-,TGTGCCAGCAGTGAGGAGGGGGGGGCAGATACGCAGTATTTT,CASSEEGGADTQYF
TRBV6-1,TRBJ2-7,TRBD1,-,TGTGCCAGCAACCAACCGGGACAGAACTCCTACGAGCAGTACTTC,CASNQPGQNSYEQYF
TRBV12-5,TRBJ2-1,-,-,TGTGCTAGTAAGGGGGGGAGCCAGTGGAATGAGCAGTTCTTC,CASKGGSQWNEQFF
TRBV9,TRBJ2-7,-,-,TGTGCCAGCAGCGTATTTGGGAGCTCCTACGAGCAGTACTTC,CASSVFGSSYEQYF
TRBV7-2,TRBJ2-5,TRBD2,-,TGTGCCAGCACCCCTACTAGCGGGAGGTGGGAGACCCAGTACTTC,CASTPTSGRWETQYF
TRBV4-1,TRBJ2-2,TRBD2,-,TGCGCCAGCAGCCACGAAGGGGCTAGCGGTAGCACCGGGGAGCTGTTTTTT,CASSHEGASGSTGELFF
TRBV5-8,TRBJ1-2,TRBD1,-,TGTGCCAGCAGCTTGCCAGGGACAGGGGGTTATGGCTACACCTTC,CASSLPGTGGYGYTF
TRBV5-4,TRBJ1-1,-,-,TGTGCCAGCAGCTTGGAAATCTCGAACACTGAAGCTTTCTTT,CASSLEISNTEAFF
TRBV4-1,TRBJ1-1,-,-,TGCGCCAGCAGCGCGGGACCGTCGAACACTGAAGCTTTCTTT,CASSAGPSNTEAFF
TRBV30,TRBJ1-4,-,-,TGTGCCTGGGGAAGGGGAGGCGGCGAAAAACTGTTTTTT,CAWGRGGGEKLFF
TRBV30,TRBJ1-1,-,-,TGTGCCTGGAGTACAGGTTTCAGTCCTTTCTTT,CAWSTGFSPFF
TRBV5-6,TRBJ1-3,-,few,TGTGCCAGCAGCTACCCGGGGAACCTCCCGGGAAACACCATATATTTT,CASSYPGNLPGNTIYF
TRBV7-6,TRBJ2-1,-,-,TGTGCCAGCAGCTACCGGGGGAGATGGGATGAGCAGTTCTTC,CASSYRGRWDEQFF
TRBV9,TRBJ1-1,-,-,TGTGCCAGCAGCGTAGGTAGGGGGGGGTACACTGAAGCTTTCTTT,CASSVGRGGYTEAFF
TRBV4-1,TRBJ2-1,TRBD2,-,TGCGCCAGCAGCCAAGATGGGGGACTAGCGGGGTACAATGAGCAGTTCTTC,CASSQDGGLAGYNEQFF
TRBV5-1,TRBJ2-7,TRBD2,-,TGCGCCAGCAGCTTGGAGGGTGGCGGGAGAATTTACGAGCAGTACTTC,CASSLEGGGRIYEQYF
TRBV28,TRBJ1-5,-,-,TGTGCCAGCAGTTCTAAGGGGCAGCCCCAGCATTTT,CASSSKGQPQHF
TRBV19,TRBJ2-5,TRBD1,few,TGTGCCAGTAGTATAGCCGGGACAGCTTCTCAAGGGACCCAGTACTTC,CASSIAGTASQGTQYF
TRBV6-6,TRBJ2-2,TRBD1,-,TGTGCCAGCAGCACCCGGGACAGGGGACCCGGGGAGCTGTTTTTT,CASSTRDRGPGELFF
TRBV4-2,TRBJ2-2,TRBD2,-,TGTGCCAGCAGCCCCGGGAGGGCCGATAAGACCGGGGAGCTGTTTTTT,CASSPGRADKTGELFF
TRBV18,TRBJ2-3,-,-,TGTGCCAGCTCTCTACTAGAGCGAGATACGCAGTATTTT,CASSLLERDTQYF
TRBV11-3,TRBJ2-2,-,-,TGTGCCAGCAGCTTAGTAGGAGAATTCACCGGGGAGCTGTTTTTT,CASSLVGEFTGELFF
TRBV6-1,TRBJ1-1,-,-,TGTGCCAGCAGTGAAGCGTTGTTCGACATCTCCACTGAAGCTTTCTTT,CASSEALFDISTEAFF
TRBV6-1,TRBJ2-7,-,-,TGTGCCAGCAGGCTAATGGGGCCGTACTACGAGCAGTACTTC,CASRLMGPYYEQYF
TRBV4-1,TRBJ1-4,-,-,TGCGCCAGCAGCCAAGCCGGGAGCCGTACAGAACAAAGGTTTTTT,CASSQAGSRTEQRFF
TRBV29-1,TRBJ1-1,-,-,TGCAGCGTTCAGAGGTGGGCAGGGGTTACGAATGAGGACACTGAAGCTTTCTTT,CSVQRWAGVTNEDTEAFF
TRBV6-1,TRBJ1-5,TRBD1,-,TGTGCCAGCAGTGCTTTGGACAGGGCCTATAGCAATCAGCCCCAGCATTTT,CASSALDRAYSNQPQHF
TRBV27,TRBJ1-1,-,-,TGTGCCAGCAGTTTCGCGGGGCTGGGTCGATCTGAAGCTTTCTTT,CASSFAGLGRSEAFF
TRBV6-4,TRBJ1-1,-,once,TGTGCCAGCAGTGTCGGTGTGGGGGGGATTGAAACTGAAGCTTTCTTT,CASSVGVGGIETEAFF
TRBV6-5,TRBJ1-1,-,-,TGTGCCAGCAGCACTCAGGGTAGTGAGAACACTGAAGCTTTCTTT,CASSTQGSENTEAFF
TRBV19,TRBJ2-1,-,few,TGTGCCACCAGGACTCCTTATGACTACAATGAGCAGTTCTTC,CATRTPYDYNEQFF
TRBV5-1,TRBJ1-1,-,-,TGCGCCAGCAGCTCAGACGGAGGGGACACTGAAGCTTTCTTT,CASSSDGGDTEAFF
TRBV28,TRBJ2-5,TRBD2,once,TGTGCCAGCAGCCAGGGACTAGCGGGAGCGGAGACCCAGTACTTC,CASSQGLAGAETQYF
TRBV2,TRBJ2-5,TRBD2,-,TGTGCCAGCAGTTACGACCTCGCGGGGGGGCCGGGGACCCAGTACTTC,CASSYDLAGGPGTQYF
TRBV6-1,TRBJ2-5,-,-,TGTGCCAGCAGTAATGGACAGACCAACCAAGAGACCCAGTACTTC,CASSNGQTNQETQYF
TRBV30,TRBJ2-1,-,-,TGTGCCTGGTGGGCCAGGGGCCCTTCCCACAATGAGCAGTTCTTC,CAWWARGPSHNEQFF